The 32 T cell receptor beta chains below all came from one sample that was sequenced in a study of T cells in Graves' hyperthyroidism and ophthalmopathy (dated by TCRdb to the late 2010s). The method behind the library was multiplex PCR. Sequencing was carried out with an Illumina HiSeq 2000. TCR beta CDR3 regions were amplified from RNA transcripts. The TCR CDR3 was subjected to a first round of RT-PCR using the HTBI primer set and the Qiagen OneStep RT-PCR kit. The raw public reads went through TCRdb reprocessing: fastp at Q25, MiXCR clone calling, in-frame beta chains kept. Every CDR3 protein is listed once, alongside the most common genes and DNA of its rows. The sample table lists approximately 720,000 distinct CDR3 sequences, about 17% of them with a count of one. The ten largest clonotypes hold around 15% of the sample. Sequenced material: blood. Receptor source: a woman aged 45-59 years with Graves' hyperthyroidism that later progressed to Graves' ophthalmopathy.

This clonotype was found many times. The J gene is TRBJ1-3, the V gene TRBV11-2; tentative D call: TRBD1 (6 bases). V lost 5 bases to trimming and J lost 5 bases, with 16 bases between them. The germline gives CDR1 SGHAT, CDR2 FQNNGV. The CDR3 covers 15 residues. The CDR3 is CASSPGGRIRNTIYF. The CDR3 DNA sequence: TGTGCCAGCAGCCCCGGGGGCAGGATTCGAAACACCATATATTTT.

The chain joins TRBV19 to TRBJ2-1; 8 bases are shared with TRBD1. With V trimmed by 9 bases and J by 8 bases, 12 bases remained unmatched. The CDR3 runs 14 residues. CDR1 is LNHDA, CDR2 SQIVND, per germline (reference sequence). CDR3 amino acids: CARPGQGGIDEQFF. In DNA form, the CDR3 reads TGTGCCAGGCCCGGACAGGGAGGAATCGATGAGCAGTTCTTC.

This clonotype has a handful of counts. The V call is TRBV30, the J call TRBJ2-2; 10 bases align to TRBD1. J gave up 8 bases and V 8 bases, and 11 bases lay outside the gene matches. Germline CDR1 and CDR2: GTSNPN and SVGIG (reference sequence). The CDR3 loop spans 14 amino acids. The chain's CDR3 is CARMGDRGGGELFF. DNA for the CDR3: TGTGCCCGTATGGGGGACAGGGGTGGGGGGGAGCTGTTTTTT.

The V gene is TRBV10-1, the J gene TRBJ2-3, with D unresolved. Germline lookup yields CDR1 WNHNN and CDR2 SYGVQD (reference sequence). The CDR3 is 15 amino acids. V shed 0 bases and J shed 4 bases, with 11 bases lying between them. This chain's CDR3 is CASSESTPSADTQYF. The CDR3 coding sequence is TGCGCCAGCAGTGAGTCGACACCCTCGGCAGATACGCAGTATTTT.

This clonotype was found many times. The chain is built from TRBV3-1 and TRBJ1-2; D may be TRBD1 (5 bases). In germline, CDR1 is LGHDT, CDR2 YNNKEL (reference sequence). The V end lost 0 bases, the J end lost 2 bases, and 13 bases lay between the germline ends. CDR3 length: 16 residues. The CDR3 nucleotides are TGTGCCAGCAGCCAAGAAATCCGGAGGGGAAACTATGGCTACACCTTC. Its protein product is CASSQEIRRGNYGYTF.

This clonotype appeared a few times. The chain couples TRBV5-5 to TRBJ2-2; 9 bases line up with TRBD2. The V gene end was trimmed by 2 bases and the J gene end by 2 bases; junction bases not matched to a gene: 7. Germline V gene sequence: CDR1 SGHKS, CDR2 YYEKEE (reference sequence). This CDR3 comprises 17 residues. The CDR3 nucleotides read TGTGCCAGCAGCTTACGGCTAGCGGGATCCAACACCGGGGAGCTGTTTTTT. Amino acid sequence: CASSLRLAGSNTGELFF.

The chain carries TRBV19 and TRBJ1-5; 7 bases match TRBD1. Germline V gives CDR1 LNHDA, CDR2 SQIVND (reference sequence). The trim removed 5 bases at V and 9 bases at J, leaving 10 bases unmatched. This CDR3 is built from 14 residues. The CDR3 nucleotides are TGTGCCAGTAGTTTACAGGGGTCCACAGGGCCCCAGCATTTT. Its translation: CASSLQGSTGPQHF.

This chain links TRBV30 with TRBJ1-2; a possible D gene is TRBD1 (5 bases). Germline-derived CDR1 and CDR2 are GTSNPN and SVGIG (reference sequence). The CDR3 has 13 amino acids. Trimming cost V 3 bases and J 6 bases, with 14 bases left between them. The CDR3: CAWSLGPPDGYTF. The CDR3 DNA follows: TGTGCCTGGAGCTTGGGGCCACCGGATGGCTACACCTTC.

V and J are TRBV15 and TRBJ2-7; D is perhaps TRBD1 (6 bases). The CDR3 totals 15 residues. V gave up 1 base and J gave up 0 bases, with 10 bases separating them. Germline CDR1 LNHNV, CDR2 YYDKDF (reference sequence). The chain's CDR3 is CATSRAGDGSYEQYF. The DNA of the CDR3 is TGTGCCACCAGCAGAGCAGGGGACGGCTCCTACGAGCAGTACTTC. Combining the CDR3 with reference TRBV15 and TRBJ2-7 gives the whole variable domain DAMVIQNPRYQVTQFGKPVTLSCSQTLNHNVMYWYQQKSSQAPKLLFHYYDKDFNNEADTPDNFQSRRPNTSFCFLDIRSPGLGDTAMYLCATSRAGDGSYEQYFGPGTRLTVT.

This chain links TRBV6-5 with TRBJ1-6; D is possibly TRBD1 (5 bases). The CDR3 contains 16 residues. Trimming stripped 3 bases from V and 5 bases from J, with 14 bases between. Germline CDR1 MNHEY, CDR2 SVGAGI. The CDR3 nucleotides read TGTGCCAGCAGTTATAGCCGTTCCAGGGATAATTCACCCCTCCACTTT. Its translation is CASSYSRSRDNSPLHF.

Points on this clonotype: The conserved closing phenylalanine or tryptophan is absent in this CDR3, likely reflecting a read error. This chain uses TRBV10-2 with TRBJ1-2; the D gene is possibly TRBD1 (6 bases). The CDR3 covers 12 residues. Germline values: CDR1 WSHSY, CDR2 SAAADI. V was clipped by 4 bases and J by 4 bases, with 7 bases between them. The CDR3 coding sequence is TGCGCCAGCAGTGGAGGGGGCTATGGCTACACCCTC. Translation gives CASSGGGYGYTL.

The rearrangement uses TRBV6-1 and TRBJ1-3; TRBD1 is a possible D gene (6 bases). V dropped 2 bases and J dropped 3 bases, with 14 bases sitting between them. The CDR3 contains 16 residues. Germline CDR1 reads MNHNS; CDR2 reads SASEGT. The CDR3 sequence: CASSERPGGGGNTIYF. The CDR3 DNA reads as TGTGCCAGCAGTGAACGACCCGGGGGCGGTGGAAACACCATATATTTT.

This clonotype was picked up many times. The V call is TRBV30, the J call TRBJ1-2, with D hard to call. The germline V gene encodes CDR1 GTSNPN and CDR2 SVGIG (reference sequence). The CDR3 has 13 amino acids. Trimming left V 5 bases short and J 2 bases short, with 12 bases between. The CDR3 DNA is TGTGCCTGGGGACTGGAAAAAAACTATGGCTACACCTTC. This encodes CAWGLEKNYGYTF. Full variable domain (missing parts from reference TRBV30 and TRBJ1-2): SQTIHQWPATLVQPVGSPLSLECTVEGTSNPNLYWYRQAAGRGLQLLFYSVGIGQISSEVPQNLSASRPQDRQFILSSKKLLLSDSGFYLCAWGLEKNYGYTFGSGTRLTVV.

This clonotype was picked up many times. The rearrangement uses TRBV3-1 and TRBJ2-3, with D perhaps matching TRBD2 (5 bases). CDR1 and CDR2 from the germline V gene are LGHDT and YNNKEL (reference sequence). This CDR3 comprises 17 residues. V lost 4 bases to trimming and J lost 4 bases, with 21 bases between them. CDR3 sequence (DNA): TGTGCCAGCAGCCCCCGCCTCGGGGTAGCGTTGGCAGATACGCAGTATTTT. Protein sequence: CASSPRLGVALADTQYF.

V is TRBV27 and J is TRBJ1-5; D gene unclear. CDR3 size: 17 residues. V was pared by 0 bases and J by 7 bases, with 19 bases between. Germline V CDR1 and CDR2: MNHEY, SMNVEV (reference sequence). CDR3 DNA sequence: TGTGCCAGCAGTTTATCGTCGGACCGGGCCTTGAGGCAGCCCCAGCATTTT. Its translation is CASSLSSDRALRQPQHF.

This clonotype was seen only a few times. The chain couples TRBV27 to TRBJ2-7; D call uncertain. CDR1 and CDR2 (germline): MNHEY, SMNVEV (reference sequence). The CDR3 is 14 amino acids. V lost 4 bases, J lost 2 bases, and 12 bases lay in between. The CDR3 coding sequence is TGTGCCAGCAGTTCCCCGGTGGGCCCCTACGAGCAGTACTTC. This codes for CASSSPVGPYEQYF.

This clonotype has more than one count but fewer than ten. The chain recombines TRBV20-1 with TRBJ2-1; 7 bases line up with TRBD2. Germline V gene sequence: CDR1 DFQATT, CDR2 SNEGSKA (reference sequence). J gave up 9 bases and V 3 bases, and 14 bases lay outside the gene matches. CDR3 length: 15 amino acids. The CDR3 spells CSARGQGGRSAEQFF. In nucleotides, the CDR3 is TGCAGTGCTAGGGGCCAGGGAGGGAGGAGCGCTGAGCAGTTCTTC.

The chain has TRBV9 and TRBJ1-4, with D perhaps matching TRBD1 (5 bases). This CDR3 is built from 15 residues. V was clipped by 2 bases and J by 3 bases, with 11 bases between them. The germline gives CDR1 SGDLS, CDR2 YYNGEE. CDR3 in amino acids: CASSVSGISNEKLFF. The CDR3 nucleotides read TGTGCCAGCAGCGTCTCAGGGATATCTAATGAAAAACTGTTTTTT. Together with reference TRBV9 and TRBJ1-4, the CDR3 gives the full variable domain: DSGVTQTPKHLITATGQRVTLRCSPRSGDLSVYWYQQSLDQGLQFLIQYYNGEERAKGNILERFSAQQFPDLHSELNLSSLELGDSALYFCASSVSGISNEKLFFGSGTQLSVL.

This clonotype was seen repeatedly, ten times or more. The genes are TRBV7-9 and TRBJ2-1; 9 bases line up with TRBD1. Germline loops: CDR1 SEHNR, CDR2 FQNEAQ (reference sequence). Unmatched junction bases numbered 9, after V lost 4 bases and J lost 8 bases. The CDR3 is 15 amino acids. CDR3 in DNA: TGTGCCAGCAGCTCAAGGGGACAGGGATCGTATGAGCAGTTCTTC. It specifies CASSSRGQGSYEQFF.

This clonotype was observed many times. The rearrangement joins TRBV20-1 to TRBJ2-3; TRBD2 is a possible D gene (6 bases). With 5 bases removed from V and 3 bases from J, the gap between germline ends came to 21 bases. Germline V gene data show CDR1 as DFQATT and CDR2 as SNEGSKA (reference sequence). The CDR3 has 16 amino acids. This CDR3 reads CSASGDPGVNTDTQYF. CDR3 nucleotide sequence: TGCAGTGCTTCCGGGGATCCGGGGGTGAATACAGATACGCAGTATTTT.

This clonotype appeared many times. The chain links TRBV30 to TRBJ2-1; D unresolved. V was trimmed by 0 bases and J by 2 bases, leaving 14 bases between them. This CDR3 comprises 16 residues. Germline assignment: CDR1 GTSNPN and CDR2 SVGIG (reference sequence). The CDR3 region has the DNA TGTGCCTGGAGTGTAAGTCCAGCGAGAACCTACAATGAGCAGTTCTTC. Protein: CAWSVSPARTYNEQFF.

This clonotype was observed a few times. This rearrangement joins TRBV20-1 to TRBJ2-7; a weak D match, TRBD2 (7 bases). Per the germline V gene, CDR1 is DFQATT and CDR2 is SNEGSKA (reference sequence). The ends were cut back, 5 bases at V and 3 bases at J, with 20 bases in the middle. CDR3 length: 15 amino acids. CDR3 loop: CSARPLGGAYYEQYF. The CDR3 DNA sequence: TGCAGTGCTCGGCCTTTAGGGGGGGCCTACTACGAGCAGTACTTC.

This clonotype was detected a few times. The genes are TRBV10-3 and TRBJ2-3; a possible D gene is TRBD1 (6 bases). Per the germline V gene, CDR1 is ENHRY and CDR2 is SYGVKD. The length of the CDR3 is 13 residues. Between the trimmed V and J ends, which lost 10 bases and 1 base, there was a span of 12 bases. CDR3 in amino acids: CATRGSGTDTQYF. The DNA of the CDR3 is TGTGCCACAAGGGGGTCCGGCACAGATACGCAGTATTTT.

This clonotype was seen at least ten times. The rearrangement uses TRBV12-3 or TRBV12-4 and TRBJ1-2, with TRBD1 matching over 8 bases. The J segment lost 5 bases and the V segment lost 6 bases, leaving 8 bases of the junction unmatched. The CDR3 totals 14 residues. In nucleotides, the CDR3 is TGTGCCAGCAGCCCACAGGGGGTCCTATATGGCTACACCTTC. Translated: CASSPQGVLYGYTF.

The V call is TRBV18, the J call TRBJ1-2, with a possible D match to TRBD1 (6 bases). The CDR3 consists of 16 residues. The V gene lost 3 bases and the J gene lost 2 bases, with 16 bases spanning the gap. Germline V gene sequence: CDR1 KGHSH, CDR2 LQKENI. In DNA, the CDR3 is TGTGCCAGCTCACCTCCTCCTGCAAGGGGGAACTATGGCTACACCTTC. This sequence encodes CASSPPPARGNYGYTF.

This clonotype has a handful of counts. The genes are TRBV7-9 and TRBJ1-2, with TRBD1 matching over 7 bases. CDR1 and CDR2 from the germline V gene are SEHNR and FQNEAQ (reference sequence). V was pared by 3 bases and J by 5 bases, with 6 bases of the junction left unmatched. This CDR3 contains 14 residues. The CDR3 sequence is CASSFVDRDYGYTF. The DNA for the CDR3 is TGTGCCAGCAGCTTTGTCGACAGGGATTATGGCTACACCTTC.

This sequence joins TRBV4-1 and TRBJ2-3; the match to TRBD2 covers 9 bases. The CDR3 contains 18 residues. Unmatched junction bases numbered 11, after V lost 1 base and J lost 3 bases. CDR1 is MGHRA and CDR2 is YSYEKL in the germline V gene. The CDR3 DNA follows: TGCGCCAGCAGCCAAGGTCGGCAGCGGGGGGTCCAGACAGATACGCAGTATTTT. Translating it yields CASSQGRQRGVQTDTQYF.

The chain joins TRBV19 to TRBJ1-6, with 8 nucleotides matching TRBD1. The CDR3 runs to 18 residues. The trim removed 3 bases at V and 7 bases at J, leaving 14 bases unmatched. CDR1 is LNHDA, CDR2 SQIVND, per germline (reference sequence). The CDR3 reads CASSISRTGDRRNSPLHF. DNA for the CDR3: TGTGCCAGTAGTATTTCTAGGACGGGGGACAGGAGGAATTCACCCCTCCACTTT.

The chain recombines TRBV6-2 or TRBV6-3 with TRBJ2-2; D may be TRBD2 (6 bases). V lost 8 bases and J lost 0, with 13 bases in between. CDR1 and CDR2 (germline): MNHEY, SVGEGT. CDR3 length: 15 amino acids. This CDR3 reads CASGSGLANTGELFF. The CDR3 coding sequence is TGTGCCAGCGGGTCGGGACTGGCGAACACCGGGGAGCTGTTTTTT.

This clonotype has a handful of counts. V is TRBV3-1 and J is TRBJ2-2; no clear D gene. Germline assignment: CDR1 LGHDT and CDR2 YNNKEL (reference sequence). This CDR3 spans 15 amino acids. Trimming removed 3 bases at V and 2 bases at J, with 10 bases between. The CDR3 DNA is TGTGCCAGCAGCCAGAGGCTCTCAAACACCGGGGAGCTGTTTTTT. It yields the protein CASSQRLSNTGELFF.

This clonotype was seen only a few times. The gene calls are TRBV5-1 and TRBJ1-5, with a possible D match to TRBD1 (5 bases). From germline, CDR1 is SGHRS and CDR2 YFSETQ. The CDR3 extends over 15 amino acids. V gave up 0 bases and J gave up 5 bases, with 12 bases separating them. The CDR3 DNA follows: TGCGCCAGCAGCTTGGGGGGCAGTGGCTATCAGCCCCAGCATTTT. Translated: CASSLGGSGYQPQHF.

J is TRBJ2-7 and V is TRBV12-3 or TRBV12-4, with D unresolved. The CDR3 is 13 residues long. V lost 1 base to trimming and J lost 2 bases, with 6 bases between them. The CDR3 nucleotides are TGTGCCAGCAGTTTAGAGTCTACCTACGAGCAGTACTTC. Amino acids: CASSLESTYEQYF.